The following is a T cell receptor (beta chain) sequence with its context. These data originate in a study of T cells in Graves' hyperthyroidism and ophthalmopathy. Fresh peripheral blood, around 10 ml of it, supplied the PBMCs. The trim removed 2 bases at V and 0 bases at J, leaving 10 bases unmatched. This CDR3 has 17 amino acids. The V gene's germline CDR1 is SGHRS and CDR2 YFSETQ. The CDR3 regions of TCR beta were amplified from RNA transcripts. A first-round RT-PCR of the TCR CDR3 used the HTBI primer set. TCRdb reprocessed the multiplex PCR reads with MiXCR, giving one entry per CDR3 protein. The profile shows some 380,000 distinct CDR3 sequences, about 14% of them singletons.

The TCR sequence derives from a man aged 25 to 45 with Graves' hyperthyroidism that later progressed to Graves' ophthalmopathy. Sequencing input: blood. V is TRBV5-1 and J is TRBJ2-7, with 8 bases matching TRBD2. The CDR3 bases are TGCGCCAGCAGCTTTTACCTGGCGCGGGGGGACTCCTACGAGCAGTACTTC. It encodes CASSFYLARGDSYEQYF. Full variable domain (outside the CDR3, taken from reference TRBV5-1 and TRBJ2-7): KAGVTQTPRYLIKTRGQQVTLSCSPISGHRSVSWYQQTPGQGLQFLFEYFSETQRNKGNFPGRFSGRQFSNSRSEMNVSTLELGDSALYLCASSFYLARGDSYEQYFGPGTRLTVT.